This T cell receptor beta chain was found in a study of identical twins. Deletions cut 0 bases from V and 0 bases from J, with 6 bases between. The CDR3 totals 14 residues. Germline CDR1 reads MGHRA; CDR2 reads YSYEKL. A single record per CDR3 protein comes from TCRdb applying MiXCR to the 5' RACE reads. The profile shows a few hundred thousand distinct CDR3 sequences, about 8.3% of them singletons. This clonotype came up a few times. These same data were also listed under a study on yellow fever vaccine responses in identical twins.

Sequences were obtained from CD8+ T cells sorted from blood. The chain combines TRBV4-1 with TRBJ2-7; D unresolved. The TCR was taken from a woman between 18 and 30 years old in good health. The CDR3 sequence: CASSQDMSSYEQYF. The DNA for the CDR3 is TGCGCCAGCAGCCAAGATATGAGCTCCTACGAGCAGTACTTC.